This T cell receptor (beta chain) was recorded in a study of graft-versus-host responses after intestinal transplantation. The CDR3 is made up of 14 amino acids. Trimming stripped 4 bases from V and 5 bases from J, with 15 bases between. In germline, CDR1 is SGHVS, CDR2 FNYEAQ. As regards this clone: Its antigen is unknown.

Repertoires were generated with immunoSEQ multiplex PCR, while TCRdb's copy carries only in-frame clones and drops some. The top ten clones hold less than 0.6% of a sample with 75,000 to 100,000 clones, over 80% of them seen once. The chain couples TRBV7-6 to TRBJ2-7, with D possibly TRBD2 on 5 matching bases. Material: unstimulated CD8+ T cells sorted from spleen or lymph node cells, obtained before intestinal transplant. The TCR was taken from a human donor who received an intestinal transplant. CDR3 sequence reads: CASSSADYIHEQYF. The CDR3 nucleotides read TGTGCCAGCAGCTCTGCAGACTATATCCACGAGCAGTACTTC.